This T cell receptor beta chain was obtained from a study of human T cells and chemical hapten exposure. CDR3 length equals 15 residues. CDR1 and CDR2 from the germline V gene are MDHEN and SYDVKM. Trimming shortened V by 2 bases and J by 7 bases, and 15 bases separated the two germline ends. Overall study results and limits: The presence of alopecia in the donors means their immune response may differ from healthy people's. Expanded TCRs grouped into significantly more large CDR3 similarity clusters than controls produced. Positively correlated with patch test score were the counts of PT1 expanded TCRs.

As regards this clonotype: No antigen is known for it.

Time point here: patch test 1, 2 weeks after DPC sensitization. Treatment meaning: therapeutic diphenylcyclopropenone sensitization with weekly scalp DPC. Sequencing started from total RNA isolated from unfractionated whole blood. TCRdb reprocessed the RACE reads with MiXCR, giving one entry per CDR3 protein. This repertoire shows tens of thousands of distinct CDR3 sequences, about 10% found once; its top ten account for roughly 3.4%. The genes are TRBV28 and TRBJ1-5; possibly TRBD1 for D (6 bases). The specimen was whole blood, collected in connection with sensitization to the hapten diphenylcyclopropenone (DPC). The clonotype comes from a woman in her sixties or seventies with alopecia areata. Some clones in this sample may be carry-over from other donors' samples. CDR3 nucleotides: TGTGCCAGCAGTTTAAAATGGGGGGCTAACCAGCCCCAGCATTTT. Residues: CASSLKWGANQPQHF.